There are a few counts of the clone carrying this T cell receptor (beta chain). Each CDR3 protein is one row after TCRdb ran MiXCR on the RT-PCR reads. Of about 700,000 distinct CDR3 sequences listed, 13% to 15% are singletons. The V and J ends lost 4 bases and 2 bases respectively, with 15 bases between them. The CDR3 has 15 residues. Per germline, CDR1 DFQATT and CDR2 SNEGSKA (reference sequence). Sequencing was done on a sample of memory CD4+ T cells from blood. The clonotype comes from a female donor in good health, serving as a healthy control. This sequence joins TRBV20-1 and TRBJ1-5; no firm D call. CDR3 residues: CSATKGDWGNQPQHF. The CDR3 coding sequence is TGCAGTGCTACGAAAGGCGATTGGGGCAATCAGCCCCAGCATTTT.